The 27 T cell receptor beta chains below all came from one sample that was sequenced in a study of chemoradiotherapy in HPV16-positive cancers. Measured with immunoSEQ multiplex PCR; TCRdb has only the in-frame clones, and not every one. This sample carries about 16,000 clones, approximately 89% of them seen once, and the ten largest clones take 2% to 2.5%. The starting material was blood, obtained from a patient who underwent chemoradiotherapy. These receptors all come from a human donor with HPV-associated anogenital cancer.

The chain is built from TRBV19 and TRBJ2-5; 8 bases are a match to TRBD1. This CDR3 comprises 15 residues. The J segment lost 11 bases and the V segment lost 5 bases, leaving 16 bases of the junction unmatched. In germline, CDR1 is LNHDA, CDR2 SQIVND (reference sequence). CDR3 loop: CASSFRDRTFPEQYF. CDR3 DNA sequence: TGTGCCAGTAGTTTCCGGGACAGGACCTTTCCTGAGCAGTACTTC.

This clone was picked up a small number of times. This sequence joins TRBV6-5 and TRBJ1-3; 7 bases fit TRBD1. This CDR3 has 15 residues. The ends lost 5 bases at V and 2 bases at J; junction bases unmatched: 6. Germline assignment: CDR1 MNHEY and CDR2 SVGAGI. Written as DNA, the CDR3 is TGTGCCAGCAGTCGATCCCAGGGGGCTGGAAACACCATATATTTT. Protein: CASSRSQGAGNTIYF.

For the CDR3, the DNA is TGTGCCAGCAGTTGGGGGCAGGGGGCTTATGGCTACACCTTC. It encodes CASSWGQGAYGYTF. V usage is TRBV28 and J usage is TRBJ1-2; 8 nucleotides match TRBD1. The CDR3 loop spans 14 amino acids. Germline V gene data show CDR1 as MDHEN and CDR2 as SYDVKM. J was trimmed by 5 bases and V by 4 bases; bases with no gene match: 6.

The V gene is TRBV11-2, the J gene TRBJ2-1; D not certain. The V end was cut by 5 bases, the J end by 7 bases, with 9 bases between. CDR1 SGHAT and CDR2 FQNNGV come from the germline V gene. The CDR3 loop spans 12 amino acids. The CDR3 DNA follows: TGTGCCAGCAGCCCCGACATAAATGAGCAGTTCTTC. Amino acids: CASSPDINEQFF.

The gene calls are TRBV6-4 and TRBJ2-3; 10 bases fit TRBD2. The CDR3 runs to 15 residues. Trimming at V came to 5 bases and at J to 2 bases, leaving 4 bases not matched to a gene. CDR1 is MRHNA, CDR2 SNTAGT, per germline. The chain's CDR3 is CASSLAGGPTDTQYF. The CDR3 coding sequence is TGTGCCAGCAGTTTAGCGGGGGGCCCCACAGATACGCAGTATTTT.

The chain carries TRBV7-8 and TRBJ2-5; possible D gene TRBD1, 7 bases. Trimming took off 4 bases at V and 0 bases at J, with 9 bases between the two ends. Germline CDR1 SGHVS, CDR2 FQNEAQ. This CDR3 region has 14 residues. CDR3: CASSSGGYQETQYF. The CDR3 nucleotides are TGTGCCAGCAGCTCAGGGGGGTACCAAGAGACCCAGTACTTC.

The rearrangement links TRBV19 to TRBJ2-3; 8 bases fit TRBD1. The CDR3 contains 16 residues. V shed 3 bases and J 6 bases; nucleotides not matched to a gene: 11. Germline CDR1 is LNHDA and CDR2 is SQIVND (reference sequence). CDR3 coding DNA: TGTGCCAGTAGTATCGAAAGGACAGGGATAAGGGATACGCAGTATTTT. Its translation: CASSIERTGIRDTQYF.

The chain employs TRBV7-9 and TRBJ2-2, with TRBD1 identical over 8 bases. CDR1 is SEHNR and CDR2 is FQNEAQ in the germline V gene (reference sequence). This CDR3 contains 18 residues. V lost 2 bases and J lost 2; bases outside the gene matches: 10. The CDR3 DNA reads TGTGCCAGCAGCTTAATAGACAGGGGCGAAATAAACACCGGGGAGCTGTTTTTT. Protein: CASSLIDRGEINTGELFF. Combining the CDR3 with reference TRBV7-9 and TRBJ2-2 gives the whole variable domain DTGVSQNPRHKITKRGQNVTFRCDPISEHNRLYWYRQTLGQGPEFLTYFQNEAQLEKSRLLSDRFSAERPKGSFSTLEIQRTEQGDSAMYLCASSLIDRGEINTGELFFGEGSRLTVL.

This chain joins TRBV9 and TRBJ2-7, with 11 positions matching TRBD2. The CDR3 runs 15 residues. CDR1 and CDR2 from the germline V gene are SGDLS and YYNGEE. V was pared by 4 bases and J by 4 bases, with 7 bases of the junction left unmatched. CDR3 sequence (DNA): TGTGCCAGCAGCACCGGACTAGCGGGCTCTTACGAGCAGTACTTC. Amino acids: CASSTGLAGSYEQYF. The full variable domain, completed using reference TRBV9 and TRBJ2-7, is DSGVTQTPKHLITATGQRVTLRCSPRSGDLSVYWYQQSLDQGLQFLIQYYNGEERAKGNILERFSAQQFPDLHSELNLSSLELGDSALYFCASSTGLAGSYEQYFGPGTRLTVT.

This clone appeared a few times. CDR3 loop: CASNKRTASPEEPFF. The CDR3 bases are TGCGCCAGCAACAAAAGGACAGCCTCTCCTGAGGAGCCTTTCTTT. The chain has TRBV5-1 and TRBJ1-1; tentative D call: TRBD1 (6 bases). Looked up from germline, CDR1 is SGHRS and CDR2 is YFSETQ. V lost 6 bases and J 12 bases, leaving 27 bases between the germline ends. CDR3 length: 15 residues.

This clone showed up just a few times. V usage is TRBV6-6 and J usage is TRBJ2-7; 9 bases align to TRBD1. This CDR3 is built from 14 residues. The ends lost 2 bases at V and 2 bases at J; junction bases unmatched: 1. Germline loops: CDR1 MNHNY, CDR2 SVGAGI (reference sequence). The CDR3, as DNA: TGTGCCAGCAGTTACGGGACAGGGACCTACGAGCAGTACTTC. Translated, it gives CASSYGTGTYEQYF.

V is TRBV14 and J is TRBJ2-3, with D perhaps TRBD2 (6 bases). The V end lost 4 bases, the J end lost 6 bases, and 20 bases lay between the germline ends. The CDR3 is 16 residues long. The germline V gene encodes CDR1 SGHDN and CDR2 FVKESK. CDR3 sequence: CASSLPLVGRRDTQYF. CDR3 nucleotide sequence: TGTGCCAGCAGCCTCCCCTTGGTCGGGAGAAGGGATACGCAGTATTTT.

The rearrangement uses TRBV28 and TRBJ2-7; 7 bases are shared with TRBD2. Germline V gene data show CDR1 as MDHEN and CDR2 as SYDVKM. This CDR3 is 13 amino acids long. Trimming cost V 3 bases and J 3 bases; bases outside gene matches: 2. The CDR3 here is CASSLASGYEQYF. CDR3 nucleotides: TGTGCCAGCAGTTTGGCTAGCGGCTACGAGCAGTACTTC.

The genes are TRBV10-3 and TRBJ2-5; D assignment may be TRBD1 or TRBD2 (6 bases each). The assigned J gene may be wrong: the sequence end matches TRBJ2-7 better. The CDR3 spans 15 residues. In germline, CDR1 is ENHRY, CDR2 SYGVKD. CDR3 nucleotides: TGTGCCATCAGTTTACAGGGAGGAGAGTCCTACGAGCAGTACTTC. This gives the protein CAISLQGGESYEQYF.

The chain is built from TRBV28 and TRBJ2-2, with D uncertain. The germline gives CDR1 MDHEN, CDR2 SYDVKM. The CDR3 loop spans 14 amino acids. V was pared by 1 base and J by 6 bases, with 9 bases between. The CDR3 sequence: CASSLLGQAGELFF. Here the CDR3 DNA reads TGTGCCAGCAGTTTATTAGGTCAAGCCGGGGAGCTGTTTTTT.

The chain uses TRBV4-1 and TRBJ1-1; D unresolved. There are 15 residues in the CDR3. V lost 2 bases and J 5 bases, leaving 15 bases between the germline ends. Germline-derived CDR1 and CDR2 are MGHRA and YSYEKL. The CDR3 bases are TGCGCCAGCAGCCAACACCTCCGGGCACGAACTGAAGCTTTCTTT. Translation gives CASSQHLRARTEAFF.

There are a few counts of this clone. The CDR3 sequence: CASSSDRSTRNTGELFF. CDR3 in DNA: TGCGCCAGCAGCTCGGACAGGTCCACGAGAAACACCGGGGAGCTGTTTTTT. The chain has TRBV4-1 and TRBJ2-2; TRBD1 agrees at 7 bases. The junction had 11 bases not matched to a gene; V was cut back by 5 bases and J by 2 bases. The germline V gene encodes CDR1 MGHRA and CDR2 YSYEKL. The CDR3 consists of 17 residues.

The CDR3 region is CASLGVYSGANVLTF. In nucleotides, the CDR3 is TGTGCCAGTCTGGGGGTGTACTCTGGGGCCAACGTCCTGACTTTC. The rearrangement links TRBV19 to TRBJ2-6, with D perhaps assigned TRBD1 or TRBD2 (5 bases each). There are 15 residues in the CDR3. Trimming removed 8 bases from V and 0 bases from J, with 11 bases in between. Germline CDR1 is LNHDA and CDR2 is SQIVND (reference sequence). The full variable domain, with the rest looked up from reference TRBV19 and TRBJ2-6, is DGGITQSPKYLFRKEGQNVTLSCEQNLNHDAMYWYRQDPGQGLRLIYYSQIVNDFQKGDIAEGYSVSREKKESFPLTVTSAQKNPTAFYLCASLGVYSGANVLTFGAGSRLTVL.

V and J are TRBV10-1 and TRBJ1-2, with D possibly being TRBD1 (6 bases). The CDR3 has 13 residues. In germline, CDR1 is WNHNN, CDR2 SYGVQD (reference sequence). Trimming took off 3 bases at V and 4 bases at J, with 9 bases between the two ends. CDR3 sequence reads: CASSEGGIYGYTF. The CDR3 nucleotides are TGCGCCAGCAGTGAAGGGGGGATCTATGGCTACACCTTC.

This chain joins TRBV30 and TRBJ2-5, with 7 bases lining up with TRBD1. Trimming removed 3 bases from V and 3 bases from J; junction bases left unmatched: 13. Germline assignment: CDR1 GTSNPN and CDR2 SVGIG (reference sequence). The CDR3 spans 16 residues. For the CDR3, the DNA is TGTGCCTGGAGCGTACTCCCGGACAGGCCGGAAGAGACCCAGTACTTC. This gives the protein CAWSVLPDRPEETQYF.

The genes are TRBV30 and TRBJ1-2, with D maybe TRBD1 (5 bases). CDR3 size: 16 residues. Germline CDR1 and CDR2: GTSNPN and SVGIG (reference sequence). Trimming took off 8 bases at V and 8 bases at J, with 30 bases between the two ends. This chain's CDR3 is CATEKRDPRERGGYTF. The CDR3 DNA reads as TGTGCCACCGAAAAGCGGGACCCAAGGGAGAGAGGAGGCTACACCTTC. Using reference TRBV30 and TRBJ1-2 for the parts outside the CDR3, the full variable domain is SQTIHQWPATLVQPVGSPLSLECTVEGTSNPNLYWYRQAAGRGLQLLFYSVGIGQISSEVPQNLSASRPQDRQFILSSKKLLLSDSGFYLCATEKRDPRERGGYTFGSGTRLTVV.

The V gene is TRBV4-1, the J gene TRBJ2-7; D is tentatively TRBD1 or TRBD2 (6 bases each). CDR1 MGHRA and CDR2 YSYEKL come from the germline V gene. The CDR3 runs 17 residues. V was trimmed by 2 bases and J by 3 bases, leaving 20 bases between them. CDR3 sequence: CASSQWVGGLYRYEQYF. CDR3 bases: TGCGCCAGCAGCCAATGGGTGGGGGGCCTTTACCGCTACGAGCAGTACTTC.

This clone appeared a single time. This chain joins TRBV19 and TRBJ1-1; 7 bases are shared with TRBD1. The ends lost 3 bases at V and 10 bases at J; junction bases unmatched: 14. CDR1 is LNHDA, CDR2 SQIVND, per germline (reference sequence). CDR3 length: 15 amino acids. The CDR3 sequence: CASSIDRAPGGIAFF. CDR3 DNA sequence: TGTGCCAGTAGTATTGACAGGGCCCCCGGCGGGATAGCTTTCTTT.

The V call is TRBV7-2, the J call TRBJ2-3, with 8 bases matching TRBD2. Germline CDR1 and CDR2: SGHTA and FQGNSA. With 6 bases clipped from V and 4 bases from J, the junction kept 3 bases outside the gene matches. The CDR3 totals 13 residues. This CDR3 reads CASRAGVADTQYF. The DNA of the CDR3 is TGTGCCAGCAGAGCGGGAGTGGCAGATACGCAGTATTTT. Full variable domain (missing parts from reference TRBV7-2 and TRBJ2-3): GAGVSQSPSNKVTEKGKDVELRCDPISGHTALYWYRQSLGQGLEFLIYFQGNSAPDKSGLPSDRFSAERTGGSVSTLTIQRTQQEDSAVYLCASRAGVADTQYFGPGTRLTVL.

This chain's CDR3 is CASGDRVTNYGYTF. In DNA, the CDR3 is TGTGCCAGCGGGGACAGAGTAACGAACTATGGCTACACCTTC. This chain joins TRBV2 and TRBJ1-2, with 7 bases that match TRBD1. The V gene's germline CDR1 is SNHLY and CDR2 FYNNEI. This CDR3 region has 14 residues. Losses at the gene ends were 8 bases for V and 2 bases for J; bases not matched to a gene: 8.

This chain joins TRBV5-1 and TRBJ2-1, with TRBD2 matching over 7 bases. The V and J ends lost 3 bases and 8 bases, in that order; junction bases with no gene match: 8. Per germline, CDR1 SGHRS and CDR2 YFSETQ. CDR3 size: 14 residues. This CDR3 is CASSSKRDGDEQFF. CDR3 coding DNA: TGCGCCAGCAGCTCCAAGCGGGACGGCGATGAGCAGTTCTTC.

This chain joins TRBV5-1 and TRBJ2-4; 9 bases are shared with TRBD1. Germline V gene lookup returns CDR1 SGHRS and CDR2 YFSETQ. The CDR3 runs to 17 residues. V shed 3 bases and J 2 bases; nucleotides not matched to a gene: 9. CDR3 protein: CASSYTTGQGSKNIQYF. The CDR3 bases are TGCGCCAGCAGCTATACAACGGGACAGGGTTCCAAAAACATTCAGTACTTC.